This T cell receptor beta chain was documented in a study of cytomegalovirus exposure and HLA in healthy donors. On this clone itself: What it binds is unknown.

Primers: 60 Vbeta forward and 13 Jbeta reverse. TCRdb's table, derived via immunoSEQ multiplex PCR, lists solely in-frame clones and lacks some. The sample shows roughly 66,000 clones, around 64% of them seen only once. Study-level points and caveats: As a later analysis showed, several of the most significant clusters appeared to be linked to common viral pathogens.

V shed 5 bases and J shed 3 bases, with 8 bases lying between them. Germline V gives CDR1 SGHAT, CDR2 FQNNGV. This CDR3 is 13 amino acids long. This receptor was obtained from a woman between 45 and 60 years old in good health and CMV-seronegative. V and J are TRBV11-2 and TRBJ1-5; possible D gene TRBD1, 6 bases. The specimen sequenced was PBMCs. The CDR3 bases are TGTGCCAGCAGCCCGGGACACAATCAGCCCCAGCATTTT. Protein: CASSPGHNQPQHF. The full variable domain, with the rest looked up from reference TRBV11-2 and TRBJ1-5, is EAGVAQSPRYKIIEKRQSVAFWCNPISGHATLYWYQQILGQGPKLLIQFQNNGVVDDSQLPKDRFSAERLKGVDSTLKIQPAKLEDSAVYLCASSPGHNQPQHFGDGTRLSIL.